This TCR beta chain was sequenced for a study of shared T cell receptors in the human thymus. The CDR3 extends over 13 amino acids. Germline lookup yields CDR1 SSHAT and CDR2 FNYEAQ (reference sequence). The repertoire was sequenced with immunoSEQ multiplex PCR; TCRdb's copy has only in-frame clones and lacks some. Of hundreds of thousands of clones listed, around 87% are singletons. Another study also made use of these data, one on human thymus T cells. This second report adds: Thymic tissue was derived from resections collected during corrective heart surgery. Gene usage for V and J segments appeared biased in thymic and blood repertoires. Related work found strong thymic repertoire overlap between unrelated individuals.

This receptor was obtained from a boy under three years old with a congenital heart defect. Source material: thymocytes. This chain links TRBV7-7 with TRBJ2-5; D not certain. The J call may be mistaken, given a closer DNA end match to TRBJ2-7. In DNA, the CDR3 is TGTGCCAGCAGCTTAGGTACTACCTACGAGCAGTACTTC. Encoded protein: CASSLGTTYEQYF.